This TCR beta chain is from a study of cytomegalovirus exposure and HLA in healthy donors. General observations from the study: Researchers reported from a later analysis that most CMV-associated TCR beta chains appeared HLA-restricted. CMV antigen specificity of a few CMV-associated chains was confirmed in vitro. Later analysis identified a missense DCLRE1C variant that was linked to TCR beta V- and J-gene trimming.

Primers included in the PCR were 60 Vbeta and 13 Jbeta primers. Assay: immunoSEQ multiplex PCR; the TCRdb copy retains only in-frame clones and omits some. The data show 210,000 or so clones, under 85% seen once. The V segment lost 1 base and the J segment 6 bases; nucleotides outside the gene matches: 14. The CDR3 sequence is 17 residues long. CDR1 and CDR2 from the germline V gene are MNHNS and SASEGT. As concerns this clone: Its antigen is unknown.

Specimen: PBMCs. The receptor was isolated from a woman aged 50 to 65 in good health and CMV-seropositive. The chain joins TRBV6-1 to TRBJ2-7; 8 bases are shared with TRBD2. CDR3 in DNA: TGTGCCAGCAGTGAAGGCCGGGGGGGGTGGAGACGGGGCGAGCAGTACTTC. Translating gives CASSEGRGGWRRGEQYF.